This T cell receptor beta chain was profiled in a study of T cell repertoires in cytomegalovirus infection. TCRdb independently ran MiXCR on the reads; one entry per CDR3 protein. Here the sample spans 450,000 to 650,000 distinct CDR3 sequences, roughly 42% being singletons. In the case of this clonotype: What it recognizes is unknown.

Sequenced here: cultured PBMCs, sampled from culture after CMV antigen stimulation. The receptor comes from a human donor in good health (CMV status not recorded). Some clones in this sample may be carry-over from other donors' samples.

The CDR3 sequence: CASSLRTGDDEQFF. DNA for the CDR3: TGTGCCAGCAGCTTAAGGACAGGGGATGATGAGCAGTTCTTC. This sequence joins TRBV7-9 and TRBJ2-1; TRBD1 aligns across 9 bases. V dropped 2 bases and J dropped 8; count of bases not matched to a gene: 4. The CDR3 is made up of 14 amino acids. In germline, CDR1 is SEHNR, CDR2 FQNEAQ (reference sequence).